This passage covers 31 T cell receptor beta chains from one sample sequenced in a study of CD8 T cells in Susac syndrome (dated by TCRdb to between 2018 and 2021). Libraries were made using the immunoSEQ multiplex PCR assay. RNA was extracted using the RNeasy kit, and about 0.5 to 1 ug of the RNA was reverse transcribed with random hexamers. TCRdb applied fastp at Q25 and MiXCR to the public reads, then kept only in-frame beta chains. Rows with one shared CDR3 protein collapse into an entry with the most common genes and DNA. This sample has approximately 180,000 distinct CDR3 sequences in its table, and just under 95% of those were observed once. 0.099% of the sample is held by the ten biggest clonotypes. Input material: CD4+ T cells from PBMCs. The receptors shown here come from a human donor with Susac syndrome.

This clonotype was seen a few times. J is TRBJ1-3 and V is TRBV29-1; D gene ambiguous. Germline V lookup: CDR1 SQVTM, CDR2 ANQGSEA. The CDR3 is made up of 13 amino acids. V dropped 3 bases and J dropped 1 base, with 7 bases sitting between them. This chain's CDR3 is CSVETGSGNTIYF. For the CDR3, the DNA is TGCAGCGTTGAGACCGGGTCTGGAAACACCATATATTTT.

V usage is TRBV7-2 and J usage is TRBJ2-7; 7 bases are a match to TRBD2. V was clipped by 1 base and J by 4 bases; unmatched bases: 7. Germline CDR1 reads SGHTA; CDR2 reads FQGNSA. The CDR3 consists of 15 residues. The CDR3 loop is CASSLGAGDGYEQYF. Here the CDR3 DNA reads TGTGCCAGCAGCTTAGGGGCGGGGGACGGATACGAGCAGTACTTC.

This clonotype was detected only once. J is TRBJ2-2 and V is TRBV11-2; 13 bases fit TRBD2. Germline CDR1 is SGHAT and CDR2 is FQNNGV. The CDR3 contains 16 residues. V gave up 3 bases and J gave up 6 bases; unmatched junction bases: 4. The CDR3 is CASSFTSGGAPGELFF. For the CDR3, the DNA is TGTGCCAGCAGCTTCACTAGCGGGGGGGCCCCCGGGGAGCTGTTTTTT.

The rearrangement links TRBV20-1 to TRBJ2-6; TRBD2 is a possible D gene (5 bases). V was shortened by 6 bases and J by 1 base, with 13 bases between the two germline ends. The CDR3 length is 15 residues. The V gene's germline CDR1 is DFQATT and CDR2 SNEGSKA (reference sequence). CDR3: CSARGPPSGANVLTF. CDR3 in DNA: TGCAGTGCCCGAGGGCCACCTTCTGGGGCCAACGTCCTGACTTTC.

This sequence joins TRBV9 and TRBJ1-2; D gene ambiguous. The CDR3 spans 15 residues. Trimming took off 0 bases at V and 4 bases at J, with 13 bases between the two ends. In germline, CDR1 is SGDLS, CDR2 YYNGEE. The CDR3 DNA reads as TGTGCCAGCAGCGTAGATGAGGGTTTAGGCTATGGCTACACCTTC. It encodes CASSVDEGLGYGYTF.

V is TRBV20-1 and J is TRBJ1-2; no clear D gene. V was pared by 3 bases and J by 0 bases, with 8 bases between. There are 13 residues in the CDR3. Germline V lookup: CDR1 DFQATT, CDR2 SNEGSKA (reference sequence). The CDR3 reads CSASPNTNYGYTF. The CDR3 coding sequence is TGCAGTGCTAGTCCGAATACTAACTATGGCTACACCTTC.

The chain recombines TRBV29-1 with TRBJ2-3; D is perhaps TRBD1 (5 bases). The CDR3 is 13 residues long. In germline, CDR1 is SQVTM, CDR2 ANQGSEA. Trimming took 6 bases from V and 0 from J, leaving 10 bases between them. This CDR3 is CSVRQPSTDTQYF. The CDR3 bases are TGCAGCGTCAGACAGCCTAGCACAGATACGCAGTATTTT.

The chain is built from TRBV7-7 and TRBJ2-2; possible D gene TRBD1, 5 bases. The CDR3 runs to 14 residues. Trimming removed 3 bases at V and 2 bases at J, with 7 bases between. From germline, CDR1 is SSHAT and CDR2 FNYEAQ (reference sequence). The CDR3 DNA reads as TGTGCCAGCAGCTTGACAGTAAACACCGGGGAGCTGTTTTTT. This translates into CASSLTVNTGELFF.

This sequence joins TRBV10-3 and TRBJ2-1, with 8 bases that match TRBD1. V lost 2 bases and J lost 9; bases outside the gene matches: 15. CDR3 length: 17 amino acids. Germline loops: CDR1 ENHRY, CDR2 SYGVKD. In nucleotides, the CDR3 is TGTGCCATCAGTGAGCGAACCGGGACAGGCACCTGGGGTGAGCAGTTCTTC. As protein: CAISERTGTGTWGEQFF.

This clonotype was detected once. V is TRBV12-3 or TRBV12-4 and J is TRBJ2-1; TRBD2 agrees at 12 bases. This CDR3 region has 16 residues. Trimming took 7 bases from V and 4 from J; bases not matched to a gene: 8. CDR3 loop: CASIPDLAGGYNEQFF. The CDR3 DNA is TGTGCCAGCATTCCTGACCTAGCGGGGGGGTACAATGAGCAGTTCTTC.

The chain has TRBV11-2 and TRBJ2-7; D gene unclear. The CDR3 length is 14 residues. Per the germline V gene, CDR1 is SGHAT and CDR2 is FQNNGV. The V end lost 4 bases, the J end lost 0 bases, and 10 bases lay between the germline ends. CDR3 DNA sequence: TGTGCCAGCAGCTCAACCCCAGTCTCCTACGAGCAGTACTTC. Its protein product is CASSSTPVSYEQYF.

The count of this clonotype is one. V and J are TRBV6-4 and TRBJ2-3; D perhaps matches TRBD1 (7 bases). V lost 4 bases and J lost 5, with 13 bases in between. Germline V gene lookup returns CDR1 MRHNA and CDR2 SNTAGT. CDR3 length equals 14 residues. The CDR3 reads CASSANRGGDTQYF. The CDR3 nucleotides read TGTGCCAGCAGTGCAAACAGGGGAGGAGATACGCAGTATTTT.

J is TRBJ1-4 and V is TRBV12-3 or TRBV12-4; maybe TRBD1 (5 bases). The ends were cut back, 5 bases at V and 4 bases at J, with 14 bases in the middle. The CDR3 covers 15 residues. In DNA form, the CDR3 reads TGTGCCAGCAGTCCTCCCTTTGGGGGTAATGAAAAACTGTTTTTT. This codes for CASSPPFGGNEKLFF.

CDR3 amino acids: CASSPRSGTGGINEQFF. CDR3 in DNA: TGTGCCAGCAGCCCGAGGTCCGGGACAGGGGGCATCAATGAGCAGTTCTTC. The genes are TRBV9 and TRBJ2-1; 12 nucleotides match TRBD1. CDR1 is SGDLS and CDR2 is YYNGEE in the germline V gene. The V gene end was trimmed by 4 bases and the J gene end by 6 bases; junction bases not matched to a gene: 11. The CDR3 contains 17 residues.

V is TRBV5-1 and J is TRBJ2-1; 10 bases are shared with TRBD2. CDR1 is SGHRS and CDR2 is YFSETQ in the germline V gene. V shed 4 bases, J shed 0 bases, and the junction held 4 bases outside the gene matches. This CDR3 has 16 amino acids. The CDR3 bases are TGCGCCAGCAGCGTGACTAGCGGGCGCTCCTACAATGAGCAGTTCTTC. Its protein is CASSVTSGRSYNEQFF.

This chain links TRBV18 with TRBJ2-7; TRBD1 agrees at 8 bases. V was clipped by 1 base and J by 4 bases; unmatched bases: 12. Per germline, CDR1 KGHSH and CDR2 LQKENI. The CDR3 loop spans 17 amino acids. CDR3 protein: CASSPREAGGSAYEQYF. As DNA, the CDR3 is TGTGCCAGCTCACCACGGGAGGCAGGGGGCTCCGCTTACGAGCAGTACTTC.

The chain has TRBV12-3 or TRBV12-4 and TRBJ1-1; TRBD1 is a possible D gene (6 bases). The CDR3 covers 15 residues. V was trimmed by 7 bases and J by 2 bases, leaving 17 bases between them. CDR3 loop: CASTLTGSRNTEAFF. CDR3 bases: TGTGCCAGCACCCTGACAGGTTCTCGAAACACTGAAGCTTTCTTT.

The chain combines TRBV4-2 with TRBJ1-2; D remains unclear. Germline loops: CDR1 LGHNA, CDR2 YNFKEQ. The CDR3 covers 11 residues. Trimming took off 1 base at V and 6 bases at J, with 3 bases between the two ends. The CDR3 loop reads CASSQADGYTF. DNA of the CDR3: TGTGCCAGCAGCCAAGCGGATGGCTACACCTTC.

This clonotype was seen only once. The chain combines TRBV6-2 or TRBV6-3 with TRBJ2-1; TRBD2 matches 11 bases. V lost 3 bases to trimming and J lost 11 bases; unmatched junction nucleotides: 9. The CDR3 runs to 15 residues. Germline V gives CDR1 MNHEY, CDR2 SVGEGT. CDR3 in DNA: TGTGCCAGCAGTTATCGGTCTAGCGGGAGGCCACAGCAGTTCTTC. It encodes CASSYRSSGRPQQFF.

The chain employs TRBV30 and TRBJ1-1; 9 bases line up with TRBD1. Germline values: CDR1 GTSNPN, CDR2 SVGIG (reference sequence). After removal of 8 bases from V and 5 bases from J, the junction contained 3 bases not matched to a gene. The CDR3 is made up of 11 amino acids. DNA for the CDR3: TGTGCCCGAGGACAGGGGACTGAAGCTTTCTTT. Amino acids: CARGQGTEAFF.

The J gene is TRBJ1-5, the V gene TRBV30; D might be TRBD1 (5 bases). V was clipped by 3 bases and J by 4 bases, with 16 bases between them. Per the germline V gene, CDR1 is GTSNPN and CDR2 is SVGIG (reference sequence). The CDR3 contains 15 residues. The CDR3 spells CAWSAGLGENQPQHF. The CDR3 nucleotides are TGTGCCTGGAGCGCCGGGCTGGGGGAGAATCAGCCCCAGCATTTT.

The chain carries TRBV25-1 and TRBJ1-5; D is possibly TRBD1 (5 bases). This CDR3 is 16 amino acids long. Trimming cost V 3 bases and J 0 bases, with 12 bases left between them. Germline-derived CDR1 and CDR2 are MGHDK and SYGVNS. CDR3: CASSDDRYNSNQPQHF. CDR3 DNA: TGTGCCAGCAGTGACGACAGATACAATAGCAATCAGCCCCAGCATTTT.

The V and J genes are TRBV7-9 and TRBJ1-2, with TRBD1 matching over 9 bases. CDR1 is SEHNR and CDR2 is FQNEAQ in the germline V gene (reference sequence). J gave up 5 bases and V 3 bases, and 10 bases lay outside the gene matches. The CDR3 runs 16 residues. CDR3 DNA: TGTGCCAGCAGCTTTAAGAGGGACAGGGAACGGTATGGCTACACCTTC. Protein: CASSFKRDRERYGYTF.

V is TRBV29-1 and J is TRBJ2-2; D may be TRBD1 (7 bases). The CDR3 totals 16 residues. V lost 1 base and J lost 0, with 12 bases in between. Germline V lookup: CDR1 SQVTM, CDR2 ANQGSEA. The CDR3 is CSVEGPGGSNTGELFF. The CDR3 coding sequence is TGCAGCGTTGAAGGTCCAGGGGGGTCGAACACCGGGGAGCTGTTTTTT.

In regard to this clonotype: The junction shows a germline mismatch at one end, possibly a read error. V is TRBV25-1 and J is TRBJ1-6; 8 bases are shared with TRBD1. The CDR3 contains 15 residues. Germline values: CDR1 MGHDK, CDR2 SYGVNS. The CDR3 DNA reads TGTGCCAGCAGTGAATTGACAGGGGCCTATTCGCCCCTCCACTTT. Protein product: CASSELTGAYSPLHF.

This clonotype was seen only once. V is TRBV20-1 and J is TRBJ1-5, with 8 bases aligning to TRBD1. The germline V gene encodes CDR1 DFQATT and CDR2 SNEGSKA (reference sequence). The CDR3 sequence is 16 residues long. Trimming cost V 3 bases and J 10 bases; bases outside gene matches: 17. CDR3 DNA sequence: TGCAGTGCTAGCCCGGGTGGACAGGGTATAATCAGCCCCCAGCATTTT. This sequence encodes CSASPGGQGIISPQHF.

V gene TRBV14 combines with J gene TRBJ2-5; D is ambiguous. The germline V gene has CDR1 SGHDN and CDR2 FVKESK. The length of the CDR3 is 14 residues. V shed 0 bases and J shed 4 bases, with 9 bases lying between them. The CDR3 DNA reads as TGTGCCAGCAGCCAAGATTTGGCTAGAGAGACCCAGTACTTC. Amino acid sequence: CASSQDLARETQYF.

The chain uses TRBV5-1 and TRBJ2-3, with 15 bases that match TRBD2. V lost 4 bases to trimming and J lost 4 bases; unmatched junction nucleotides: 7. CDR3 size: 17 residues. Germline V gives CDR1 SGHRS, CDR2 YFSETQ. In nucleotides, the CDR3 is TGCGCCAGCAGCGTGGGACTAGCGGGAGGTATTGCAGATACGCAGTATTTT. Translation: CASSVGLAGGIADTQYF. The full variable domain, with the rest looked up from reference TRBV5-1 and TRBJ2-3, is KAGVTQTPRYLIKTRGQQVTLSCSPISGHRSVSWYQQTPGQGLQFLFEYFSETQRNKGNFPGRFSGRQFSNSRSEMNVSTLELGDSALYLCASSVGLAGGIADTQYFGPGTRLTVL.

This chain's CDR3 is CASSVDGQRDQPQHF. The CDR3 DNA reads TGTGCCAGCAGCGTAGATGGACAGCGAGATCAGCCCCAGCATTTT. The chain uses TRBV9 and TRBJ1-5; tentatively, D is TRBD1 (6 bases). CDR3 size: 15 residues. In germline, CDR1 is SGDLS, CDR2 YYNGEE. V lost 0 bases and J lost 5, with 12 bases in between.

J is TRBJ1-1 and V is TRBV20-1, with D hard to call. The length of the CDR3 is 10 residues. The V gene lost 3 bases and the J gene lost 6 bases, with 5 bases spanning the gap. Germline loops: CDR1 DFQATT, CDR2 SNEGSKA (reference sequence). Here the CDR3 DNA reads TGCAGTGCTAGTTTTGCTGAAGCTTTCTTT. Translated: CSASFAEAFF.

The rearrangement joins TRBV20-1 to TRBJ1-5, with TRBD1 identical over 8 bases. Germline CDR1 DFQATT, CDR2 SNEGSKA (reference sequence). The CDR3 has 19 residues. The V segment lost 1 base and the J segment 0 bases; nucleotides outside the gene matches: 14. The CDR3 nucleotides are TGCAGTGCTAGAGGTGCCTTAGGACAGGGTGTGACTAGCAATCAGCCCCAGCATTTT. This gives the protein CSARGALGQGVTSNQPQHF.